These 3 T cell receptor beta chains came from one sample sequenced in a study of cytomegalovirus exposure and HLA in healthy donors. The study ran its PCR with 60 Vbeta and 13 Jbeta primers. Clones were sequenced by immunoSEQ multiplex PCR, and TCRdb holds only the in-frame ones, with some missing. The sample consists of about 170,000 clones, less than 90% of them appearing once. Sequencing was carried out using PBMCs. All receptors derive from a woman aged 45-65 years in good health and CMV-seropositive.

The CDR3 is CASSTGQGGFNTEAFF. In DNA, the CDR3 is TGTGCCAGTAGTACGGGACAGGGAGGATTTAACACTGAAGCTTTCTTT. The chain has TRBV19 and TRBJ1-1; 9 bases fit TRBD1. The V gene's germline CDR1 is LNHDA and CDR2 SQIVND (reference sequence). V was pared by 4 bases and J by 2 bases, with 8 bases of the junction left unmatched. The CDR3 is made up of 16 amino acids.

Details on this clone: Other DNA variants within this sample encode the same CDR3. CDR3 amino acids: CAWSKGGAVDTIYF. Written as DNA, the CDR3 is TGTGCCTGGAGTAAAGGGGGCGCGGTGGACACCATATATTTT. The chain is built from TRBV30 and TRBJ1-3; 7 bases fit TRBD1. The J segment lost 8 bases and the V segment lost 2 bases, leaving 9 bases of the junction unmatched. This CDR3 region has 14 residues. Per the germline V gene, CDR1 is GTSNPN and CDR2 is SVGIG (reference sequence).

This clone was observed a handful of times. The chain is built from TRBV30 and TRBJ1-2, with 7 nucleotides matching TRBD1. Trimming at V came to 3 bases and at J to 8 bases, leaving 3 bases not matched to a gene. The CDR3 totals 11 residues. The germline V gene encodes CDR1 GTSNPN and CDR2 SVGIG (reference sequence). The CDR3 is CAWSPGGGYTF. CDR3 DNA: TGTGCCTGGAGCCCAGGGGGAGGCTACACCTTC.